Sequencing of this T cell receptor (beta chain) was carried out in a study of CD8+ T cells in alopecia areata. Specified treatment: oral pan-JAK inhibitor, 5-10 mg twice daily. PBMCs yielded sorted CD4+ and CD8+ T cells. RNA, once extracted, was reverse transcribed into cDNA for use as the sequencing template. Assay used: immunoSEQ multiplex PCR; TCRdb lists only in-frame clones, some missing. The sample carries 150,000 to 200,000 clones, roughly 64% recorded once. In regard to this clone: No antigen is known for it.

The study's findings and limits: Scalp and blood retained many expanded lesional clones during tofacitinib.

Sample: CD4+ T cells sorted from blood, taken at week 24, from a patient treated with tofacitinib. The receptor's source is a human donor with alopecia areata.

The CDR3 coding sequence is TGCGCCAGCAGCCAAGAAGGCCAGGGAGGAAATGAGCAGTTCTTC. Protein sequence: CASSQEGQGGNEQFF. The rearrangement uses TRBV4-3 and TRBJ2-1, with D tentatively TRBD2 (6 bases). CDR3 length equals 15 residues. V lost 0 bases to trimming and J lost 7 bases, with 13 bases between them. The germline CDR1 and CDR2 sequences are LGHNA and YSLEER.